A single T cell receptor (beta chain) is shown here with its context. Its antigen is as yet unknown. Trimming at V came to 6 bases and at J to 4 bases, leaving 13 bases not matched to a gene. The CDR3 totals 16 residues. Germline V gene lookup returns CDR1 SGHTA and CDR2 FQGTGA. Naive CD8 T cells were sorted as CD8+CD4-CCR7+CD45RA+. The data belong to a study of molecular identifiers for immune sequencing clone quantification. MiXCR, run by TCRdb on the PCR reads, gives a single entry per CDR3 protein. The sample consists of under 350,000 distinct CDR3 sequences, roughly 24% of them appearing once. General study points: Clones above 20 RNA copies contained over 99% of effector molecules and under 1% of naive molecules.

This chain joins TRBV7-3 and TRBJ2-3; TRBD2 matches 7 bases. Sample: naive CD8+ T cells from blood, with Jurkat cell RNA spiked in. Subset defined: FACS-sorted CD8+CD4-CCR7+CD45RA+ naive T cells. This receptor was identified in a human donor in good health. Some libraries in this study had Jurkat cell RNA spiked in. For the CDR3, the DNA is TGTGCCAGCAGGATTTATGGACGGGCGGGAGCAGATACGCAGTATTTT. This sequence encodes CASRIYGRAGADTQYF.